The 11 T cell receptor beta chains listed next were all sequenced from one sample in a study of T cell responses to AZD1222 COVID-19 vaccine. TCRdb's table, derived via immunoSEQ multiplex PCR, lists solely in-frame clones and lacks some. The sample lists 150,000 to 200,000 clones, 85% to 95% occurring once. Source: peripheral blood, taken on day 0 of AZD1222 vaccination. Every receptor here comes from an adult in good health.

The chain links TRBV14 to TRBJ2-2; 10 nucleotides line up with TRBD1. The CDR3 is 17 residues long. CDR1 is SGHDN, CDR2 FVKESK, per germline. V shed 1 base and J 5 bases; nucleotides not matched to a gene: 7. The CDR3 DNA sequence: TGTGCCAGCAGCCAAGGGCGGCGGACAGGGGGTACCGGGGAGCTGTTTTTT. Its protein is CASSQGRRTGGTGELFF.

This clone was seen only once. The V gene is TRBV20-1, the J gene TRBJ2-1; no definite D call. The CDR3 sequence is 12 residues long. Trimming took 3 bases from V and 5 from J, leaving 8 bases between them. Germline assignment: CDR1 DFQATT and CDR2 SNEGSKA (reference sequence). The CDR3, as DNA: TGCAGTGCTAGTACGGTAAACAATGAGCAGTTCTTC. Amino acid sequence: CSASTVNNEQFF.

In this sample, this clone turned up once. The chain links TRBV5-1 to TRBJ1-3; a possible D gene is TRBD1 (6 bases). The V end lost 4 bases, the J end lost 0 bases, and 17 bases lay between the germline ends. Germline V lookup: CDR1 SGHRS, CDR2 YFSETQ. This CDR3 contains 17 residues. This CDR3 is CASSQLGALSSGNTIYF. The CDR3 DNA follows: TGCGCCAGCAGCCAATTGGGGGCCCTGAGCTCTGGAAACACCATATATTTT.

In nucleotides, the CDR3 is TGTGCCAGCAGTTTGTGGGACAGGGTGGACACCGGGGAGCTGTTTTTT. It is translated as CASSLWDRVDTGELFF. The gene calls are TRBV6-5 and TRBJ2-2; 9 bases match TRBD1. Germline values: CDR1 MNHEY, CDR2 SVGAGI. This CDR3 comprises 16 residues. V lost 4 bases, J lost 3 bases, and 6 bases stayed unmatched.

In DNA, the CDR3 is TGTGCCAGCATCTTCGGAGGGGGCACTGAAGCTTTCTTT. Protein: CASIFGGGTEAFF. This chain joins TRBV12-3 or TRBV12-4 and TRBJ1-1, with D perhaps matching TRBD1 (6 bases). V was clipped by 7 bases and J by 4 bases, with 13 bases between them. The CDR3 covers 13 residues.

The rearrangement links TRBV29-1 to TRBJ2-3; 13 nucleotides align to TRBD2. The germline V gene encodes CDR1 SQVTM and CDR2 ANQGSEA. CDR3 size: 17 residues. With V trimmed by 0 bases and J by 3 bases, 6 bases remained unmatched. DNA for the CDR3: TGCAGCGTTGAAGATCCCCGGACTAGCGGGAGTACAGATACGCAGTATTTT. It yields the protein CSVEDPRTSGSTDTQYF.

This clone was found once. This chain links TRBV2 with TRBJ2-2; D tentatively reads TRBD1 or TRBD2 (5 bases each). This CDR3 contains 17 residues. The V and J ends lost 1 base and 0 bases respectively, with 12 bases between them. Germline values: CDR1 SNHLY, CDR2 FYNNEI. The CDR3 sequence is CASSEERQGPNTGELFF. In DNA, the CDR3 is TGTGCCAGCAGTGAAGAAAGGCAGGGACCGAACACCGGGGAGCTGTTTTTT.

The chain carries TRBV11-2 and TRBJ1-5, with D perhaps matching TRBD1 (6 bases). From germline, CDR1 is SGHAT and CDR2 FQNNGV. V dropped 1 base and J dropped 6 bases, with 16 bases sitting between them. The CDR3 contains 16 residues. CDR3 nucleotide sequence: TGTGCCAGCAGCTTAGGAGTTGTCGGGACAACTCAGCCCCAGCATTTT. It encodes CASSLGVVGTTQPQHF. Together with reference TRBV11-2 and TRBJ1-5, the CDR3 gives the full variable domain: EAGVAQSPRYKIIEKRQSVAFWCNPISGHATLYWYQQILGQGPKLLIQFQNNGVVDDSQLPKDRFSAERLKGVDSTLKIQPAKLEDSAVYLCASSLGVVGTTQPQHFGDGTRLSIL.

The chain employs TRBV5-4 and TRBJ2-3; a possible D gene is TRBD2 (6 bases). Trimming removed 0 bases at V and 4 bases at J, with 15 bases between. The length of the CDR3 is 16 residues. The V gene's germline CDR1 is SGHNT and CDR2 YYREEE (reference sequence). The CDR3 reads CASSLDGGRRADTQYF. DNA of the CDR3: TGTGCCAGCAGCTTGGATGGAGGGCGGAGGGCAGATACGCAGTATTTT.

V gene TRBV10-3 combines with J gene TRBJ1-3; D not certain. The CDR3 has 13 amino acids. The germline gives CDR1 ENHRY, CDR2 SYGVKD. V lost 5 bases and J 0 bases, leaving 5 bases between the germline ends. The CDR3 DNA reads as TGTGCCATCAGTTGGAGCTCTGGAAACACCATATATTTT. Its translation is CAISWSSGNTIYF.

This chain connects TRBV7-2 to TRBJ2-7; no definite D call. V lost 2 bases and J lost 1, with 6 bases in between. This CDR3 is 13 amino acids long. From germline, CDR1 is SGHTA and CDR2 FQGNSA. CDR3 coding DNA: TGTGCCAGCAGCTTAAGCGTTTCCTACGAGCAGTACTTC. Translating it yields CASSLSVSYEQYF.